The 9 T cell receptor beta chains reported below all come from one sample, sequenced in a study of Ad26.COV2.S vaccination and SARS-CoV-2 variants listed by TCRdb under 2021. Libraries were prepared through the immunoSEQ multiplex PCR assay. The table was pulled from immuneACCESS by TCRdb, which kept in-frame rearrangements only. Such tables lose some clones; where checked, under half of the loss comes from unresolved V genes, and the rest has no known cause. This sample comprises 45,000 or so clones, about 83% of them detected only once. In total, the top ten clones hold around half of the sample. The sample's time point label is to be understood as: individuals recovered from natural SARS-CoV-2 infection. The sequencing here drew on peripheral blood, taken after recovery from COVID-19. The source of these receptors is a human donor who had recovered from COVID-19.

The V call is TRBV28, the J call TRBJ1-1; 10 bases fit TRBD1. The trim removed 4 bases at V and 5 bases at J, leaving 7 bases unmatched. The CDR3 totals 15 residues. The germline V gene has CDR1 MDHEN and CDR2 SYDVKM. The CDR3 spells CASSYRTGGWTEAFF. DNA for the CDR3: TGTGCCAGCAGTTACCGGACAGGGGGATGGACTGAAGCTTTCTTT.

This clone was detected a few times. The CDR3 bases are TGTGCCTGGAGTAAGGGCTTTAGCACAGATACGCAGTATTTT. As protein: CAWSKGFSTDTQYF. The chain uses TRBV30 and TRBJ2-3; D gene ambiguous. V shed 2 bases and J shed 0 bases, with 9 bases lying between them. The length of the CDR3 is 14 residues. CDR1 is GTSNPN and CDR2 is SVGIG in the germline V gene (reference sequence). The whole variable domain, remainder taken from reference TRBV30 and TRBJ2-3, is SQTIHQWPATLVQPVGSPLSLECTVEGTSNPNLYWYRQAAGRGLQLLFYSVGIGQISSEVPQNLSASRPQDRQFILSSKKLLLSDSGFYLCAWSKGFSTDTQYFGPGTRLTVL.

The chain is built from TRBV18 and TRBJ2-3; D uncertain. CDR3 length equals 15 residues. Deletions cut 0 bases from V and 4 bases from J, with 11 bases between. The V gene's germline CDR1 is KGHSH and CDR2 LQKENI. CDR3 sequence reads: CASSPPADHADTQYF. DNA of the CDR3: TGTGCCAGCTCACCACCGGCGGACCACGCAGATACGCAGTATTTT.

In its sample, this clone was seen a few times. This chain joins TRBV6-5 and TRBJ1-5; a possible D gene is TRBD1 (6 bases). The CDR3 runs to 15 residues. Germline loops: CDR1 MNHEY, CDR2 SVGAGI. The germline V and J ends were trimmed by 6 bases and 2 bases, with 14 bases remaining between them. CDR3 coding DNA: TGTGCCAGCAGAAGACAGGCCGGAGGCAATCAGCCCCAGCATTTT. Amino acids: CASRRQAGGNQPQHF.

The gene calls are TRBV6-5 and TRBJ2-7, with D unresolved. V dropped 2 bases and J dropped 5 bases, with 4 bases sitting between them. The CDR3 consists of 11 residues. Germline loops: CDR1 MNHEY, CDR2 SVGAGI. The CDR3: CASSYGDEQYF. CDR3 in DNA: TGTGCCAGCAGTTACGGAGACGAGCAGTACTTC.

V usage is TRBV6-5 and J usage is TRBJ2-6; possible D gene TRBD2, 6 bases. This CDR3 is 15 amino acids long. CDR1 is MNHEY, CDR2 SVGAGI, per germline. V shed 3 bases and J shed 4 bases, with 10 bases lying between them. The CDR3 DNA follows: TGTGCCAGCAGTTATGGGGGACTCGGGGCCAACGTCCTGACTTTC. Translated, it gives CASSYGGLGANVLTF.

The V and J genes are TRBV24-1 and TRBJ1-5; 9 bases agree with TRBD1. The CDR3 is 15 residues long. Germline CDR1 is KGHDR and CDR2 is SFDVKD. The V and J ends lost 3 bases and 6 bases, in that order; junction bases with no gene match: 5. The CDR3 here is CATSDRTGGIQPQHF. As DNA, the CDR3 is TGTGCCACCAGTGATCGCACAGGGGGCATTCAGCCCCAGCATTTT.

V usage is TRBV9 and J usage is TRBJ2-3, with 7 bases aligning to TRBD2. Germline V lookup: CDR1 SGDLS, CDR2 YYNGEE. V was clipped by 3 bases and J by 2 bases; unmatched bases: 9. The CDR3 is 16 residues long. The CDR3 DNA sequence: TGTGCCAGCAGCGGAGTTATAGCGGGTCCCACAGATACGCAGTATTTT. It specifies CASSGVIAGPTDTQYF.

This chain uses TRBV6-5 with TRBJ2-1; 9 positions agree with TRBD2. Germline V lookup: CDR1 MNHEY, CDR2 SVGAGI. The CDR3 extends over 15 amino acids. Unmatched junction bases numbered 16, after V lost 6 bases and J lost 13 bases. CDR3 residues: CASSPSGRGGASQFF. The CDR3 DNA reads TGTGCCAGCAGCCCGTCGGGGCGGGGGGGCGCTTCCCAGTTCTTC.